This T cell receptor beta chain was documented in a study of blood T cell repertoires in COVID-19. The CDR3 has 13 residues. Trimming shortened V by 5 bases and J by 6 bases, and 10 bases separated the two germline ends. The V gene's germline CDR1 is MNHEY and CDR2 SVGAGI. The assay was immunoSEQ multiplex PCR, and TCRdb's table has in-frame clones only and misses some. This sample yields about 140,000 clones, of which around 90% are seen a single time; about 11% belongs to the top ten. This TCR came from a woman older than 75 with acute or convalescent COVID-19. The sequenced sample consisted of peripheral blood. This rearrangement joins TRBV6-5 to TRBJ1-4; D not resolved. CDR3 nucleotide sequence: TGTGCCAGCAGTCGACACCGATATGAAAAACTGTTTTTT. Its translation: CASSRHRYEKLFF.